A single sample is the source of the 2 T cell receptor beta chains below, sequenced in a study of cytomegalovirus exposure and HLA in healthy donors. Researchers ran the PCR with 60 Vbeta and 13 Jbeta primers. Some clones are missing from TCRdb's copy, which holds only in-frame ones; the method was immunoSEQ multiplex PCR. This listing includes approximately 96,000 clones. Material: PBMCs. The receptors shown here come from a girl aged 5-17 years in good health and CMV-seropositive.

J is TRBJ2-7 and V is TRBV5-6; the match to TRBD2 covers 8 bases. The CDR3 covers 15 residues. After removal of 4 bases from V and 4 bases from J, the junction contained 10 bases not matched to a gene. Germline lookup yields CDR1 SGHDT and CDR2 YYEEEE. This CDR3 is CASSPGGGKGYEQYV. The CDR3 DNA reads TGTGCCAGCAGCCCGGGGGGGGGCAAGGGATACGAGCAGTACGTC.

This rearrangement joins TRBV7-3 to TRBJ1-4; 9 nucleotides align to TRBD1. V lost 10 bases to trimming and J lost 0 bases; unmatched junction nucleotides: 15. Per germline, CDR1 SGHTA and CDR2 FQGTGA. The CDR3 runs 18 residues. The CDR3 is CAKSGDRVVTATNEKLFF. The CDR3 nucleotides read TGTGCCAAAAGTGGGGACAGGGTCGTAACCGCAACTAATGAAAAACTGTTTTTT.